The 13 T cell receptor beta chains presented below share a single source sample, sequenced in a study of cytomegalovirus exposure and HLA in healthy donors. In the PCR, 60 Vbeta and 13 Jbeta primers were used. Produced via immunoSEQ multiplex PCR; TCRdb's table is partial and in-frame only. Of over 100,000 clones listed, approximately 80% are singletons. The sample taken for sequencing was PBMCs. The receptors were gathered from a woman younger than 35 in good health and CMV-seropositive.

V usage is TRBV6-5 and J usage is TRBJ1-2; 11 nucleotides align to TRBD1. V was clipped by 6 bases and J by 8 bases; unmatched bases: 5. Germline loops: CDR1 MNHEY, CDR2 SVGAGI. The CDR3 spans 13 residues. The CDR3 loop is CASRRGQGDGYTF. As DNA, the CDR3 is TGTGCCAGCAGGCGGGGACAGGGGGACGGCTACACCTTC.

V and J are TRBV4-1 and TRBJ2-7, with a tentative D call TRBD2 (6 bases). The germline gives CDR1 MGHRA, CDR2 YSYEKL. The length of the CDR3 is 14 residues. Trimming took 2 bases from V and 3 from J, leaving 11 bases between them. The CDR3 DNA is TGCGCCAGCAGCCAACCCCGGGAGAGCTACGAGCAGTACTTC. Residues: CASSQPRESYEQYF.

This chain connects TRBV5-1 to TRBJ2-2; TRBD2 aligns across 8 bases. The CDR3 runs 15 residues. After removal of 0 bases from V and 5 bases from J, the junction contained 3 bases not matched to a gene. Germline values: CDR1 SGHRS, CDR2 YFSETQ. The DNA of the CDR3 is TGCGCCAGCAGCTTGGACGGGACTAGGACCGGGGAGCTGTTTTTT. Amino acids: CASSLDGTRTGELFF.

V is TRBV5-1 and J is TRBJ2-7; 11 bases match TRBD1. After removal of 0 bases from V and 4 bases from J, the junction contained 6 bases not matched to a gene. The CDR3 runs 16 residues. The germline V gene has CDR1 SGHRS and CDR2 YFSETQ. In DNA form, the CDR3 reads TGCGCCAGCAGCTTGGGGCTAGGGACAGGGGGTTACGAGCAGTACTTC. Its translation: CASSLGLGTGGYEQYF.

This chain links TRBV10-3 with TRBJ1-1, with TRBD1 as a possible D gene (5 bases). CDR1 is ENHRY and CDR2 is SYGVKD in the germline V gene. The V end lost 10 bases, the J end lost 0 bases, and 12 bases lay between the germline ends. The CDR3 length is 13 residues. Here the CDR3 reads CATLQAMNTEAFF. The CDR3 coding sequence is TGTGCCACGCTACAGGCAATGAACACTGAAGCTTTCTTT.

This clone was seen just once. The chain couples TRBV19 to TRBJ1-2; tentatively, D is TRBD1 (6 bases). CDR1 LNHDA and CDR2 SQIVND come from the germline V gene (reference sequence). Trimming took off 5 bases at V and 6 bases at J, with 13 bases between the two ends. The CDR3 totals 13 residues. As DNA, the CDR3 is TGTGCCAGTAGTCGTCAGGGGTTAGATGGCTACACCTTC. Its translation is CASSRQGLDGYTF.

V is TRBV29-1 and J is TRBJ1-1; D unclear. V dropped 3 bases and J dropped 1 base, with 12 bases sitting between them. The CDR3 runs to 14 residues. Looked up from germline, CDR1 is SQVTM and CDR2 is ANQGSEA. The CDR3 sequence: CSVEIRPPNTEAFF. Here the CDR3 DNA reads TGCAGCGTTGAGATCAGGCCCCCGAACACTGAAGCTTTCTTT. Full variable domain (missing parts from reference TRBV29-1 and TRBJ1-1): SAVISQKPSRDICQRGTSLTIQCQVDSQVTMMFWYRQQPGQSLTLIATANQGSEATYESGFVIDKFPISRPNLTFSTLTVSNMSPEDSSIYLCSVEIRPPNTEAFFGQGTRLTVV.

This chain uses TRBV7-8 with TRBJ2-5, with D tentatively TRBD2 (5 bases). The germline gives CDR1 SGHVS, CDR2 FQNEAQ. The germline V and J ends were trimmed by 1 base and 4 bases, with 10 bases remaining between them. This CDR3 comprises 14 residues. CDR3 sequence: CASSLVGGPETQYF. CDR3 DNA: TGTGCCAGCAGCTTAGTAGGCGGGCCAGAGACCCAGTACTTC.

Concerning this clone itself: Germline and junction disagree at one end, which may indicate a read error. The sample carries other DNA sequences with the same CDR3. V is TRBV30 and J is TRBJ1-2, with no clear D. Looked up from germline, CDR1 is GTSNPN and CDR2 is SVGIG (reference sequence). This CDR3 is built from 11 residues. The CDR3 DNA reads TGTGCCTGGAGTGATGAGGGTGGCTATACCTTC. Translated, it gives CAWSDEGGYTF.

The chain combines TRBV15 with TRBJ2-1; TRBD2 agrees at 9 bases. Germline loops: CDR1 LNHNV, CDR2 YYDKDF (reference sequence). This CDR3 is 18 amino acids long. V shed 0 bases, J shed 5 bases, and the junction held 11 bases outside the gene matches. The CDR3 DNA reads TGTGCCACCAGCAGAGATGTGGCGGGAGGGCCGCGAAACAATGAGCAGTTCTTC. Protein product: CATSRDVAGGPRNNEQFF.

CDR3 DNA: TGTGCCAGCAGTTCCCTCTTCAGGGAAAAACTGTTTTTT. Amino acid sequence: CASSSLFREKLFF. The rearrangement links TRBV27 to TRBJ1-4; D is unresolved. Germline V CDR1 and CDR2: MNHEY, SMNVEV (reference sequence). V lost 4 bases and J lost 8, with 11 bases in between. This CDR3 region has 13 residues.

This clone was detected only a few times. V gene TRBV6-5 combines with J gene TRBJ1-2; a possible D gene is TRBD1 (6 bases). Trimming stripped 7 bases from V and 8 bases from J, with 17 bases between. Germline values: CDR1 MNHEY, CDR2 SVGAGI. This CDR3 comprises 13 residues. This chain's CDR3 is CASTLQGRGGYTF. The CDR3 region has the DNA TGTGCCAGCACCTTACAGGGTAGGGGCGGCTACACCTTC.

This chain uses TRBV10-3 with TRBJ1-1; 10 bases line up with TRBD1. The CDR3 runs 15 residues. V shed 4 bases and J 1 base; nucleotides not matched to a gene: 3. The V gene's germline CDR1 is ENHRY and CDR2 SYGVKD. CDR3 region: CAISGQGAPNTEAFF. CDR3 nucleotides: TGTGCCATCAGTGGACAGGGGGCGCCGAACACTGAAGCTTTCTTT.